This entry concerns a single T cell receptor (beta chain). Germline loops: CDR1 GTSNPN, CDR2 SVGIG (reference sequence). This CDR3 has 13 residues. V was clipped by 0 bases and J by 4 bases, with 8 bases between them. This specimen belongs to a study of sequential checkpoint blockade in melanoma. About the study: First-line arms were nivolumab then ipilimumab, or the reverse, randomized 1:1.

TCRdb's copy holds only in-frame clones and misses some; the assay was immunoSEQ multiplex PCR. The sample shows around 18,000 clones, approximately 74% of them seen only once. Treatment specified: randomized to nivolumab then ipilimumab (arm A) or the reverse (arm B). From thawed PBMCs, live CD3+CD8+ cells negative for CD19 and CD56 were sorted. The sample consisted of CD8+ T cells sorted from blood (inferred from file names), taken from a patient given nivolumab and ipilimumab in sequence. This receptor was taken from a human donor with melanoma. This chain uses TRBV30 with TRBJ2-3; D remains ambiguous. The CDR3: CAWSVLRADTQYF. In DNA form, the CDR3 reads TGTGCCTGGAGTGTATTACGCGCAGATACGCAGTATTTT.